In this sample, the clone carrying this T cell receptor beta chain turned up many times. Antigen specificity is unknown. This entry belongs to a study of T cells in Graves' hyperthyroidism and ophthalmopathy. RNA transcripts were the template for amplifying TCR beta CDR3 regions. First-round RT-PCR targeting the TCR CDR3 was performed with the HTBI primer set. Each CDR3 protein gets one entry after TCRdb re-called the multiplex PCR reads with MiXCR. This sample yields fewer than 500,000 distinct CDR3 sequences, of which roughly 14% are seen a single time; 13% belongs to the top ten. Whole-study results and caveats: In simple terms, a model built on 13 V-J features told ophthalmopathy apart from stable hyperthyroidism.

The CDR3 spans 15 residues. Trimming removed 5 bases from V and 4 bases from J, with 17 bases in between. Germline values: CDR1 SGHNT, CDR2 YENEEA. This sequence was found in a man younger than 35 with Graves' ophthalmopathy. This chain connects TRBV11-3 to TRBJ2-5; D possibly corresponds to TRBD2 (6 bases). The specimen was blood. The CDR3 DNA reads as TGTGCCAGCAGCCGTACGGGACTGACCACAGAGACCCAGTACTTC. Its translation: CASSRTGLTTETQYF. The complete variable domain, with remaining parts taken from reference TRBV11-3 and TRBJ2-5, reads EAGVVQSPRYKIIEKKQPVAFWCNPISGHNTLYWYLQNLGQGPELLIRYENEEAVDDSQLPKDRFSAERLKGVDSTLKIQPAELGDSAVYLCASSRTGLTTETQYFGPGTRLLVL.